This T cell receptor (beta chain) emerged from a study of long-term antiretroviral therapy in people with HIV. Study-level findings and limits: For ART adherence, viral resistance and therapy changes, no data were available.

With survey level as its setting, the immunoSEQ assay was v3.0. Each sample had sequencing targeting about 35,000-50,000 T-cell genomes. The repertoire was sequenced with immunoSEQ multiplex PCR; TCRdb's copy has only in-frame clones and lacks some. In the table there are around 35,000 clones, about three quarters of which are singletons. Turning to this clone: What it binds is unknown.

The germline V gene encodes CDR1 SEHNR and CDR2 FQNEAQ (reference sequence). The CDR3 has 13 amino acids. V lost 8 bases to trimming and J lost 3 bases, with 10 bases between them. This clonotype originated in a woman between 50 and 59 years old with HIV. V and J are TRBV7-9 and TRBJ2-2; tentative D call: TRBD2 (6 bases). The sequencing here drew on unsorted PBMCs, taken 3.1 years after starting antiretroviral therapy. CDR3 residues: CASGRRDTGELFF. Here the CDR3 DNA reads TGTGCCAGCGGAAGGAGGGACACCGGGGAGCTGTTTTTT.